In its sample, the clone carrying this T cell receptor (beta chain) was seen many times. The investigators reverse transcribed all of the isolated RNA, so they sequenced expressed TCRB transcripts. Generated by immunoSEQ multiplex PCR, the TCRdb table keeps only in-frame clones and is missing some. This repertoire shows some 150,000 clones, roughly 9.3% found once; its top ten account for nearly 0.65%. The record originates from a study of beta chain features in type 1 diabetes. In germline, CDR1 is MNHGY, CDR2 SAAAGT. This CDR3 contains 19 residues. V was clipped by 4 bases and J by 0 bases, with 22 bases between them. Purity exceeding 95% was reached by all sorted populations.

The sequence was collected from a woman in her forties in good health. Specimen: central memory CD4+ T cells from blood. The chain employs TRBV6-8 and TRBJ2-1, with D possibly matching TRBD1 (6 bases). The CDR3 sequence is CASSSNRVGVSSSYNEQFF. CDR3 DNA: TGTGCCAGCAGTTCGAACAGGGTGGGCGTCTCTAGCTCCTACAATGAGCAGTTCTTC.